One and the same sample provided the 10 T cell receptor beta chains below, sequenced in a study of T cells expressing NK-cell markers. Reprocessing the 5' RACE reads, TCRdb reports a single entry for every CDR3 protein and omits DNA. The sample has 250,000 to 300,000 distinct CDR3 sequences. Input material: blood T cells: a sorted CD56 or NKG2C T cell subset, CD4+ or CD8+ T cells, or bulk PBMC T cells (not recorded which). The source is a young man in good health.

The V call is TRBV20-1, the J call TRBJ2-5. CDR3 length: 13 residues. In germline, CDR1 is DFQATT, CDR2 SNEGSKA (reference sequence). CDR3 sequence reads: CSVASRFQETQYF.

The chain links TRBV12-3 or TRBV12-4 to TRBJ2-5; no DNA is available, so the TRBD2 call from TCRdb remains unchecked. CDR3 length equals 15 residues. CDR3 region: CASSLAGGGQETQYF.

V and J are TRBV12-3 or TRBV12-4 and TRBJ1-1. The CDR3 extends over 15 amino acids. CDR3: CASSPRGVGDTEAFF.

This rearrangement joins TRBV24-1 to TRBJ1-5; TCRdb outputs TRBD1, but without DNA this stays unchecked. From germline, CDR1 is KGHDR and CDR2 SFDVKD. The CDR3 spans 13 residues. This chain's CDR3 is CATSWTGNQPQHF.

CDR3 in amino acids: CASKKSWGQPQHF. The J gene is TRBJ1-5, the V gene TRBV6-2 or TRBV6-3. The CDR3 is 13 amino acids. Germline values: CDR1 MNHEY, CDR2 SVGEGT.

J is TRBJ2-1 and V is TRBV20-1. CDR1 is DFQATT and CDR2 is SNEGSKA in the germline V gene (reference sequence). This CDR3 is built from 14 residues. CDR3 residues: CSAAATVQYNEQFF.

This CDR3 reads CASSQVFSGRETQYF. V gene TRBV14 combines with J gene TRBJ2-5; TCRdb gives TRBD2 as the D gene, but with no DNA this cannot be confirmed. The CDR3 consists of 15 residues. Looked up from germline, CDR1 is SGHDN and CDR2 is FVKESK.

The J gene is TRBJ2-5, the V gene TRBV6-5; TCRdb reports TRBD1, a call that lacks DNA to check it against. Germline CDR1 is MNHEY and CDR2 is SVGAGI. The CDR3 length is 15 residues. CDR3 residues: CASSYVGAGEETQYF.

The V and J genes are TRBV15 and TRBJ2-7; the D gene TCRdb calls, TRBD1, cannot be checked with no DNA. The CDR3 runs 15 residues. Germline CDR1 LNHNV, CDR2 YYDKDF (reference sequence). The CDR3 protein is CATSRVGGGSYEQYF.

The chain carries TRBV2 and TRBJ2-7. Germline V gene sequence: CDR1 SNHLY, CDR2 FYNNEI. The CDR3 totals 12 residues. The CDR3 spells CASRPTLREQYF.